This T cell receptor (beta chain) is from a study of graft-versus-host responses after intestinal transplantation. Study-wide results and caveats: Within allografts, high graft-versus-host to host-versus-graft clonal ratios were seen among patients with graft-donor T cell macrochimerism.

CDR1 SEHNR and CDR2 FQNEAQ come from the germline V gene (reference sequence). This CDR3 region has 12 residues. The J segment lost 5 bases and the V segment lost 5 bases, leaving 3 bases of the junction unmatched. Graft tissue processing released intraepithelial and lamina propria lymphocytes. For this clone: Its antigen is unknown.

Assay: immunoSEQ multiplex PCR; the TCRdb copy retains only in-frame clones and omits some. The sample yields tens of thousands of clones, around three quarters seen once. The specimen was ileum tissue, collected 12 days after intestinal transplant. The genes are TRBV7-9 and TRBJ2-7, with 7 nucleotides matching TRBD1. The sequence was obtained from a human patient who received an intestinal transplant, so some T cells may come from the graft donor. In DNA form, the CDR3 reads TGTGCCAGCAGCCCAGGGGGAAACGAGCAGTACTTC. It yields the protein CASSPGGNEQYF.